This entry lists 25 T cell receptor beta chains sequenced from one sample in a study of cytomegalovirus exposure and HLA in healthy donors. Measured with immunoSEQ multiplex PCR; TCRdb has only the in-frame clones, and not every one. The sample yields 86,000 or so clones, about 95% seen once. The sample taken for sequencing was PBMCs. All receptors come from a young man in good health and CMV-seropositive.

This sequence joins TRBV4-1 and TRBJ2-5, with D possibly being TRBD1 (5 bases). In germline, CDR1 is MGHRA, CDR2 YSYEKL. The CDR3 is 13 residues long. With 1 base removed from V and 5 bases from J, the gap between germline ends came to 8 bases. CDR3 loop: CASSQAGHETQYF. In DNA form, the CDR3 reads TGCGCCAGCAGCCAAGCAGGGCATGAGACCCAGTACTTC.

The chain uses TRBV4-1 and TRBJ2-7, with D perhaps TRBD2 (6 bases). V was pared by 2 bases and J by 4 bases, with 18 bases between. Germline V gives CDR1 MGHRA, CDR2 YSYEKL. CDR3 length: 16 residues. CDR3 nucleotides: TGCGCCAGCAGCCAATGGGGGAGGAACCGGGATTACGAGCAGTACTTC. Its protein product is CASSQWGRNRDYEQYF.

The CDR3 DNA reads as TGCAGCGTGCCGGGGGAGGCAGGCCCCATGAACACTGAAGCTTTCTTT. Amino acid sequence: CSVPGEAGPMNTEAFF. The J gene is TRBJ1-1, the V gene TRBV29-1, with D possibly TRBD1 on 5 matching bases. CDR3 length equals 16 residues. V was shortened by 6 bases and J by 0 bases, with 20 bases between the two germline ends. CDR1 and CDR2 from the germline V gene are SQVTM and ANQGSEA.

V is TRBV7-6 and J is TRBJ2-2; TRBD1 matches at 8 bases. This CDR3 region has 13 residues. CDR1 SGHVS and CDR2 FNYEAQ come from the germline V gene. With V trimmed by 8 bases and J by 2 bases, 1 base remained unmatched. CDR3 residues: CASGQGNTGELFF. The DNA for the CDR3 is TGTGCCAGCGGACAGGGAAACACCGGGGAGCTGTTTTTT.

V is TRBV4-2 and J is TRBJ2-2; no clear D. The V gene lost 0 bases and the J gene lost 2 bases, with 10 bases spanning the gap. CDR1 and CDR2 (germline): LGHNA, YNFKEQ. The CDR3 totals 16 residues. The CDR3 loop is CASSQEERVNTGELFF. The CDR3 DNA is TGTGCCAGCAGCCAAGAAGAACGGGTAAACACCGGGGAGCTGTTTTTT.

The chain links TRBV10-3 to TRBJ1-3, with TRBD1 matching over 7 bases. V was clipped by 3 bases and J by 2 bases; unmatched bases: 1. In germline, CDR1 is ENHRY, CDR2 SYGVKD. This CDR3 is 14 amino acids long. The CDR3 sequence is CAISDQGAGNTIYF. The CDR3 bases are TGTGCCATCAGTGATCAGGGGGCTGGAAACACCATATATTTT.

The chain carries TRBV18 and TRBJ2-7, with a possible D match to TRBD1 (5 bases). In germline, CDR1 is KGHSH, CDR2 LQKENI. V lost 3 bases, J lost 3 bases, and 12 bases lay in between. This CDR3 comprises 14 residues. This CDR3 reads CASSPIGVGYEQYF. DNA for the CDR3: TGTGCCAGCTCACCTATAGGGGTGGGCTACGAGCAGTACTTC.

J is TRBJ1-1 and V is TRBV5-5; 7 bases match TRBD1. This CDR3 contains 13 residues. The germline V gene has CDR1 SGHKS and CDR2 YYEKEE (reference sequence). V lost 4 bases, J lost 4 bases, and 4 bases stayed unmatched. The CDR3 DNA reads TGTGCCAGCAGCCCGACAGGGCCCACTGAAGCTTTCTTT. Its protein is CASSPTGPTEAFF. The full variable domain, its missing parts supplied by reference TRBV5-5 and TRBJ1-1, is DAGVTQSPTHLIKTRGQQVTLRCSPISGHKSVSWYQQVLGQGPQFIFQYYEKEERGRGNFPDRFSARQFPNYSSELNVNALLLGDSALYLCASSPTGPTEAFFGQGTRLTVV.

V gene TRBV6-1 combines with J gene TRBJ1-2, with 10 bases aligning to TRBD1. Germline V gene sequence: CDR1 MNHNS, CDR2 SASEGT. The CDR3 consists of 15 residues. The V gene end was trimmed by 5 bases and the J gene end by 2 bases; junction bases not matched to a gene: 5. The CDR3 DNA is TGTGCCAGCAGTACCGGGACAGGGGCGAACTATGGCTACACCTTC. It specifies CASSTGTGANYGYTF.

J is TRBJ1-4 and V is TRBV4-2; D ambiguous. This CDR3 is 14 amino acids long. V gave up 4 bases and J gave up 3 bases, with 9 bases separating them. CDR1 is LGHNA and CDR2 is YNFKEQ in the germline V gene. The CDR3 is CASSPRRANEKLFF. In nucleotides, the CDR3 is TGTGCCAGCAGCCCGAGGAGGGCTAATGAAAAACTGTTTTTT.

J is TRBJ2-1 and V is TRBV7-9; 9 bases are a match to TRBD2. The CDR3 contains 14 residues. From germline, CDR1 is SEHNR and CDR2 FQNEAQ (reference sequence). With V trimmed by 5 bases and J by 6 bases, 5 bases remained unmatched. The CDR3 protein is CASSRSGSFNEQFF. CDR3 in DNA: TGTGCCAGCAGCCGTAGCGGGAGTTTCAATGAGCAGTTCTTC.

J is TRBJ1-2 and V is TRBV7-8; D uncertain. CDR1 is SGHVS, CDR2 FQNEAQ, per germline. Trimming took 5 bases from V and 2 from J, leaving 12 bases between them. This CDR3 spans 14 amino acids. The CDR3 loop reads CASSHPPQNYGYTF. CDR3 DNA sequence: TGTGCCAGCAGCCACCCCCCACAGAACTATGGCTACACCTTC.

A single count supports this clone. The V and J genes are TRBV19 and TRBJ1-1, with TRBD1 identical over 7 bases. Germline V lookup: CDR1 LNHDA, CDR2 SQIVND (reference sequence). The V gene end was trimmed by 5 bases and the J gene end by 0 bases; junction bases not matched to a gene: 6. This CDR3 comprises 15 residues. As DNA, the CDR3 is TGTGCCAGTAGTCCAAGGGACAGCTTGAACACTGAAGCTTTCTTT. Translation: CASSPRDSLNTEAFF.

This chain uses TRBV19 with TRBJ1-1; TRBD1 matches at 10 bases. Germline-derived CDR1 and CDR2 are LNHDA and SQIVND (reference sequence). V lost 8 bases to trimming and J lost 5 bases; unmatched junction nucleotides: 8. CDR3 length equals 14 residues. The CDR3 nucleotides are TGTGCCAGTTTTGACAGGGGGCTACGAACTGAAGCTTTCTTT. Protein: CASFDRGLRTEAFF.

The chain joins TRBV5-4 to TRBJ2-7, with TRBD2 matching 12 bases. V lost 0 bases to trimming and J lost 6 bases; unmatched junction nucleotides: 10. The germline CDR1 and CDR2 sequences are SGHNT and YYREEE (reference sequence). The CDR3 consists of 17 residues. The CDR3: CASSLGLAGGPVREQYF. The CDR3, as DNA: TGTGCCAGCAGCTTGGGGCTAGCGGGAGGGCCCGTCCGCGAGCAGTACTTC. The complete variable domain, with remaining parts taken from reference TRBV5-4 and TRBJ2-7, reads ETGVTQSPTHLIKTRGQQVTLRCSSQSGHNTVSWYQQALGQGPQFIFQYYREEENGRGNFPPRFSGLQFPNYSSELNVNALELDDSALYLCASSLGLAGGPVREQYFGPGTRLTVT.

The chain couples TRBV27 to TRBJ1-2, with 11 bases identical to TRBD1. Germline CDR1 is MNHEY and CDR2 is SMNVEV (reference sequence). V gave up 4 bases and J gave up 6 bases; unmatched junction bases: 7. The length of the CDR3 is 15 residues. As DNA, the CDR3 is TGTGCCAGCAGTTCGTTCCGGACAGGGGGCCATGGCTACACCTTC. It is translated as CASSSFRTGGHGYTF.

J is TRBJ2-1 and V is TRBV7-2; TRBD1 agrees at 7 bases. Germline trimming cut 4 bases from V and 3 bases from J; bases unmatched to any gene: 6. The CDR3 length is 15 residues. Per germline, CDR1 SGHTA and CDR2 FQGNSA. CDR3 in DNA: TGTGCCAGCAGCTCCTTCCGGGACAGCTACAATGAGCAGTTCTTC. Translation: CASSSFRDSYNEQFF.

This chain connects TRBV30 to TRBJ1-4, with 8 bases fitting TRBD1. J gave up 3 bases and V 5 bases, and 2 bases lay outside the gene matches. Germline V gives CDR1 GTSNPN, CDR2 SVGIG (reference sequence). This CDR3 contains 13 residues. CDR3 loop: CAWGQGPNEKLFF. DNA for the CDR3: TGTGCCTGGGGACAGGGCCCTAATGAAAAACTGTTTTTT. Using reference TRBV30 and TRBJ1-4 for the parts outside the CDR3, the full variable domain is SQTIHQWPATLVQPVGSPLSLECTVEGTSNPNLYWYRQAAGRGLQLLFYSVGIGQISSEVPQNLSASRPQDRQFILSSKKLLLSDSGFYLCAWGQGPNEKLFFGSGTQLSVL.

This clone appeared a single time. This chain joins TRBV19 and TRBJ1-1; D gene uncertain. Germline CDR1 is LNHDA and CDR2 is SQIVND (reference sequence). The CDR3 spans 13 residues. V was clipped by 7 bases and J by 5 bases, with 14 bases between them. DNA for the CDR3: TGTGCCAGTAAGTACTGGGGAGGAACTGAAGCTTTCTTT. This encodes CASKYWGGTEAFF.

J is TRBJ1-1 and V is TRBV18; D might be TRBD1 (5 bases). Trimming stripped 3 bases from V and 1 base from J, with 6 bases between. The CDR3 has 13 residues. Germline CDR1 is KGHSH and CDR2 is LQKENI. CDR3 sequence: CASSPGQNTEAFF. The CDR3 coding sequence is TGTGCCAGCTCACCCGGACAGAACACTGAAGCTTTCTTT.

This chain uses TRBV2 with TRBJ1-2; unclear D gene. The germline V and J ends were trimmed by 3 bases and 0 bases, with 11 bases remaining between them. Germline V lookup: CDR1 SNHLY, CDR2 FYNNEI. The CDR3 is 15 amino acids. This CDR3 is CASSEVVTANYGYTF. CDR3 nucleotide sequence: TGTGCCAGCAGTGAGGTCGTCACAGCTAACTATGGCTACACCTTC.

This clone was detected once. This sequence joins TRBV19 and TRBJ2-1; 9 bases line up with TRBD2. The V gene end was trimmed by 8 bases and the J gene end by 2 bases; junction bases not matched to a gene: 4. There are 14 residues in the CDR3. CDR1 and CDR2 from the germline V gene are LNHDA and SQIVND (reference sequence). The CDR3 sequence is CASGRGGTYNEQFF. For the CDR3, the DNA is TGTGCCAGTGGGCGGGGGGGGACCTACAATGAGCAGTTCTTC. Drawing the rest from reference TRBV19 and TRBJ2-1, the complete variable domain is DGGITQSPKYLFRKEGQNVTLSCEQNLNHDAMYWYRQDPGQGLRLIYYSQIVNDFQKGDIAEGYSVSREKKESFPLTVTSAQKNPTAFYLCASGRGGTYNEQFFGPGTRLTVL.

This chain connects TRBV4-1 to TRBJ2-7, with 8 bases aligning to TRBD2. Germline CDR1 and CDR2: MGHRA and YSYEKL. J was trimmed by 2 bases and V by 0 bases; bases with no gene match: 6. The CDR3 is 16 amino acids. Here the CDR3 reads CASSQEILAGAYEQYF. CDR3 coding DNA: TGCGCCAGCAGCCAAGAGATCCTAGCGGGTGCCTACGAGCAGTACTTC.

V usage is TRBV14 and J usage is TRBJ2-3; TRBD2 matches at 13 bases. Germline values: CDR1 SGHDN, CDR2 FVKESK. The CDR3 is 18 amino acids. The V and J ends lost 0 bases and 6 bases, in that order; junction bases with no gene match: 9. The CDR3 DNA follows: TGTGCCAGCAGCCAAGATCTACTAGCGGGAGGGGGAGGCGATACGCAGTATTTT. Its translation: CASSQDLLAGGGGDTQYF.

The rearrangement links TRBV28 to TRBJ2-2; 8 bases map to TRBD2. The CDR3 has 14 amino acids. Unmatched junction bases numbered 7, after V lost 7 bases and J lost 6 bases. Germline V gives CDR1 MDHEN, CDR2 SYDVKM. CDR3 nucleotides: TGTGCCAGCACCCCGGGACTAGTTTCCGGGGAGCTGTTTTTT. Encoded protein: CASTPGLVSGELFF.